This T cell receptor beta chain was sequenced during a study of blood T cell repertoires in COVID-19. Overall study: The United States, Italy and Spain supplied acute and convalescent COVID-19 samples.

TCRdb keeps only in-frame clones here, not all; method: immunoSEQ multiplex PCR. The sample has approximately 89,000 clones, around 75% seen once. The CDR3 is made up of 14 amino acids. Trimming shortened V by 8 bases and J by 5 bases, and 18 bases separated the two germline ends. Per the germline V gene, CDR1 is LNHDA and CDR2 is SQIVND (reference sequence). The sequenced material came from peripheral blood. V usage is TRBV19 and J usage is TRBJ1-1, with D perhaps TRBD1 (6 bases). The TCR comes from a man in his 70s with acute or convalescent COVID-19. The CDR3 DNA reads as TGTGCCAGTGCATCTACAGGGTTTGCAACTGAAGCTTTCTTT. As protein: CASASTGFATEAFF.